A single sample gave rise to the 32 T cell receptor beta chains below, sequenced in a study of vaccination effects on CD4 cells after COVID-19. ViraFEST expansion of antigen-specific CD4+ T cells with viral peptide pools preceded sequencing. Upon completion of approximately ten days in culture, CD4+ T cells were isolated. Participants were vaccinated with two doses of either the BNT162b2 or mRNA-1273 vaccine. Some clones are missing from TCRdb's copy, which holds only in-frame ones; the method was immunoSEQ multiplex PCR. The sample includes fewer than 35,000 clones, 74% of them seen just once. For these TCRs, the target antigens are not known. The sample in question was CD4+ T cells from PBMCs cultured with HCoV-229E spike peptides, obtained after COVID-19 vaccination. Receptor source: a human donor who received a COVID-19 vaccine.

This clone was detected only a few times. The chain couples TRBV5-1 to TRBJ1-3; 9 nucleotides line up with TRBD1. The J segment lost 2 bases and the V segment lost 0 bases, leaving 0 bases of the junction unmatched. Germline V CDR1 and CDR2: SGHRS, YFSETQ. There are 15 residues in the CDR3. Written as DNA, the CDR3 is TGCGCCAGCAGCTTGGGACAGGGGGCTGGAAACACCATATATTTT. Amino acid sequence: CASSLGQGAGNTIYF.

This clone was detected only a few times. The chain links TRBV27 to TRBJ2-7, with D hard to call. The germline gives CDR1 MNHEY, CDR2 SMNVEV (reference sequence). There are 14 residues in the CDR3. Deletions cut 2 bases from V and 7 bases from J, with 15 bases between. The CDR3 protein is CASSLGNRFGEQYF. The CDR3 region has the DNA TGTGCCAGCAGTTTAGGTAACCGATTCGGGGAGCAGTACTTC.

This clone was picked up a small number of times. The J gene is TRBJ1-5, the V gene TRBV30; possible D gene TRBD1, 5 bases. The CDR3 runs 14 residues. Germline assignment: CDR1 GTSNPN and CDR2 SVGIG (reference sequence). Trimming took off 0 bases at V and 4 bases at J, with 10 bases between the two ends. The CDR3 region has the DNA TGTGCCTGGAGTGTACAGGAGGGGAATCAGCCCCAGCATTTT. It yields the protein CAWSVQEGNQPQHF.

This clone was detected a few times. The chain carries TRBV6-5 and TRBJ2-3; maybe TRBD1 (6 bases). The CDR3 is 13 residues long. Trimming cost V 2 bases and J 11 bases, with 14 bases left between them. The germline gives CDR1 MNHEY, CDR2 SVGAGI. This chain's CDR3 is CASSYGGISRQYF. The CDR3 DNA is TGTGCCAGCAGTTACGGGGGCATTAGTAGGCAGTATTTT.

This clone came up once. The genes are TRBV6-5 and TRBJ1-5, with D possibly being TRBD1 (5 bases). V lost 2 bases to trimming and J lost 4 bases, with 9 bases between them. In germline, CDR1 is MNHEY, CDR2 SVGAGI. There are 14 residues in the CDR3. The DNA for the CDR3 is TGTGCCAGCAGTTACCGGGGGTGGAATCAGCCCCAGCATTTT. It encodes CASSYRGWNQPQHF.

The chain carries TRBV6-6 and TRBJ2-3; TRBD2 matches 14 bases. The germline gives CDR1 MNHNY, CDR2 SVGAGI (reference sequence). This CDR3 spans 19 amino acids. The junction had 14 bases not matched to a gene; V was cut back by 5 bases and J by 4 bases. CDR3 nucleotide sequence: TGTGCCAGCAGTCCCCATGCCGGGACTAGCGGGAGTTTTGCAGATACGCAGTATTTT. Amino acids: CASSPHAGTSGSFADTQYF.

This chain joins TRBV27 and TRBJ1-1, with a possible D match to TRBD1 (6 bases). Germline V gene sequence: CDR1 MNHEY, CDR2 SMNVEV (reference sequence). V dropped 2 bases and J dropped 3 bases, with 13 bases sitting between them. The CDR3 length is 15 residues. The CDR3 region has the DNA TGTGCCAGCAGTTTAATCTCGACAGGCCACACTGAAGCTTTCTTT. It translates to CASSLISTGHTEAFF.

The chain joins TRBV19 to TRBJ2-1, with 13 nucleotides matching TRBD2. V was clipped by 2 bases and J by 0 bases; unmatched bases: 16. CDR1 is LNHDA, CDR2 SQIVND, per germline (reference sequence). The length of the CDR3 is 22 residues. The CDR3 spells CASSISRLGLAGAKSSYNEQFF. As DNA, the CDR3 is TGTGCCAGTAGTATATCCCGTCTCGGACTAGCGGGGGCCAAAAGCTCCTACAATGAGCAGTTCTTC.

This chain links TRBV23-1 with TRBJ2-7; no firm D call. TRBV23-1 carries the ORF label, with uncertain function. Trimming stripped 1 base from V and 0 bases from J, with 13 bases between. The CDR3 contains 16 residues. The CDR3 DNA is TGCGCCAGCAGTCAATTAGTAGGGCCAAGCTCCTACGAGCAGTACTTC. Encoded protein: CASSQLVGPSSYEQYF.

In its sample, this clone was seen a few times. The genes are TRBV6-5 and TRBJ1-4; 7 nucleotides agree with TRBD1. Trimming removed 8 bases from V and 4 bases from J; junction bases left unmatched: 7. The CDR3 runs 14 residues. Per the germline V gene, CDR1 is MNHEY and CDR2 is SVGAGI. CDR3 nucleotides: TGTGCCAGCCGACCGGGACAGCTTAATGAAAAACTGTTTTTT. It codes for CASRPGQLNEKLFF.

The chain couples TRBV2 to TRBJ2-5; a possible D gene is TRBD1 (7 bases). Per the germline V gene, CDR1 is SNHLY and CDR2 is FYNNEI. CDR3 size: 14 residues. V lost 6 bases, J lost 3 bases, and 14 bases lay in between. CDR3 DNA sequence: TGTGCCAGCAGGGGCGGGACAGCAGAAGAGACCCAGTACTTC. The encoded protein is CASRGGTAEETQYF.

V and J are TRBV4-1 and TRBJ2-7; 8 bases map to TRBD2. V lost 4 bases to trimming and J lost 2 bases; unmatched junction nucleotides: 19. Germline V gene data show CDR1 as MGHRA and CDR2 as YSYEKL. This CDR3 comprises 19 residues. The CDR3 reads CASSRKGLGGGRATYEQYF. The CDR3 DNA follows: TGCGCCAGCAGCCGAAAGGGACTAGGAGGGGGGCGGGCTACCTACGAGCAGTACTTC.

The sample holds one count of this clone. The chain recombines TRBV6-5 with TRBJ2-7; 10 bases are a match to TRBD2. This CDR3 has 13 residues. CDR1 MNHEY and CDR2 SVGAGI come from the germline V gene. J lost 5 bases, V lost 4 bases, and 2 bases had no gene match. As DNA, the CDR3 is TGTGCCAGCAGTTTTGGACTAGCGGACGAGCAGTACTTC. Protein: CASSFGLADEQYF.

This clone was observed a single time. The chain has TRBV4-1 and TRBJ2-3, with 11 nucleotides matching TRBD2. Germline values: CDR1 MGHRA, CDR2 YSYEKL. The CDR3 is 16 residues long. V was clipped by 1 base and J by 3 bases; unmatched bases: 3. This CDR3 is CASSQGLAGGTDTQYF. CDR3 bases: TGCGCCAGCAGCCAAGGTCTAGCGGGGGGAACAGATACGCAGTATTTT.

The chain joins TRBV27 to TRBJ2-3; tentative D call: TRBD1 (5 bases). Trimming removed 2 bases at V and 2 bases at J, with 14 bases between. The CDR3 has 16 residues. The germline V gene encodes CDR1 MNHEY and CDR2 SMNVEV (reference sequence). In DNA, the CDR3 is TGTGCCAGCAGTTTAATAGGGGCCCACATCACAGATACGCAGTATTTT. This encodes CASSLIGAHITDTQYF.

The rearrangement links TRBV6-5 to TRBJ2-3; TRBD1 aligns across 7 bases. V was clipped by 6 bases and J by 3 bases; unmatched bases: 9. CDR1 and CDR2 (germline): MNHEY, SVGAGI. The CDR3 totals 15 residues. DNA of the CDR3: TGTGCCAGCAGCGGCTTACAGGGGACAACAGATACGCAGTATTTT. Its translation: CASSGLQGTTDTQYF.

V and J are TRBV6-5 and TRBJ1-2; D perhaps matches TRBD1 (5 bases). Germline V gene lookup returns CDR1 MNHEY and CDR2 SVGAGI. Between the trimmed V and J ends, which lost 2 bases and 4 bases, there was a span of 11 bases. This CDR3 has 14 amino acids. CDR3 loop: CASSYTGMSYGYTF. The DNA for the CDR3 is TGTGCCAGCAGTTACACAGGAATGAGCTATGGCTACACCTTC.

The chain employs TRBV4-1 and TRBJ2-2; D is undetermined. The V and J ends lost 0 bases and 1 base respectively, with 6 bases between them. From germline, CDR1 is MGHRA and CDR2 YSYEKL. This CDR3 has 15 amino acids. The CDR3 DNA reads as TGCGCCAGCAGCCAAGATCAGGTGAACACCGGGGAGCTGTTTTTT. Encoded protein: CASSQDQVNTGELFF.

This chain joins TRBV6-5 and TRBJ1-4; TRBD1 might be the D (6 bases). This CDR3 spans 15 amino acids. The germline gives CDR1 MNHEY, CDR2 SVGAGI. Deletions cut 6 bases from V and 8 bases from J, with 19 bases between. The CDR3: CASRGDTTIGEKLFF. The CDR3, as DNA: TGTGCCAGCAGAGGGGACACTACTATTGGAGAAAAACTGTTTTTT.

The chain joins TRBV3-1 (or the pseudogene TRBV3-2) to TRBJ2-7, with D unclear. V shed 1 base and J shed 2 bases, with 6 bases lying between them. The CDR3 has 13 residues. Germline CDR1 LGHDT, CDR2 YNNKEL (reference sequence). This CDR3 reads CASSQGLPYEQYF. The CDR3 region has the DNA TGTGCCAGCAGCCAAGGACTCCCCTACGAGCAGTACTTC.

This clone was seen a handful of times. This chain links TRBV3-1 (or the pseudogene TRBV3-2) with TRBJ2-6, with 14 positions matching TRBD2. This CDR3 is built from 17 residues. V was pared by 4 bases and J by 2 bases, with 1 base of the junction left unmatched. The germline V gene has CDR1 LGHDT and CDR2 YNNKEL (reference sequence). CDR3 DNA sequence: TGTGCCAGCAGCCCGGGACTAGCGGGAGCTGGGGCCAACGTCCTGACTTTC. Its translation is CASSPGLAGAGANVLTF.

The chain couples TRBV7-9 to TRBJ2-2; D is ambiguous. Deletions cut 0 bases from V and 4 bases from J, with 9 bases between. The CDR3 sequence is 15 residues long. Germline assignment: CDR1 SEHNR and CDR2 FQNEAQ (reference sequence). The CDR3 DNA sequence: TGTGCCAGCAGCTTAGCTTCGTCGGGCACCGGGGAGCTGTTTTTT. As protein: CASSLASSGTGELFF.

The chain couples TRBV7-9 to TRBJ2-5; perhaps D is TRBD1 or TRBD2 (5 bases each). The CDR3 has 15 residues. Germline CDR1 SEHNR, CDR2 FQNEAQ (reference sequence). Trimming pared 3 bases from V and 5 bases from J, leaving 16 bases between. CDR3 nucleotide sequence: TGTGCCAGCAGCTTCGGAACGGGGCCCCAGGAGACCCAGTACTTC. Encoded protein: CASSFGTGPQETQYF. Drawing the rest from reference TRBV7-9 and TRBJ2-5, the complete variable domain is DTGVSQNPRHKITKRGQNVTFRCDPISEHNRLYWYRQTLGQGPEFLTYFQNEAQLEKSRLLSDRFSAERPKGSFSTLEIQRTEQGDSAMYLCASSFGTGPQETQYFGPGTRLLVL.

The CDR3 bases are TGTGCCAGCAGTGAATCTTGGACAGGGTCCCTCTATGGCTACACCTTC. Amino acid sequence: CASSESWTGSLYGYTF. The chain combines TRBV6-1 with TRBJ1-2; 8 bases agree with TRBD1. CDR1 is MNHNS, CDR2 SASEGT, per germline. Germline trimming cut 2 bases from V and 4 bases from J; bases unmatched to any gene: 9. There are 16 residues in the CDR3.

The V gene is TRBV10-3, the J gene TRBJ2-3, with TRBD2 matching 7 bases. This CDR3 has 14 residues. The trim removed 3 bases at V and 2 bases at J, leaving 2 bases unmatched. Germline V gene sequence: CDR1 ENHRY, CDR2 SYGVKD. This chain's CDR3 is CAISDWDYTDTQYF. The DNA for the CDR3 is TGTGCCATCAGTGATTGGGACTACACAGATACGCAGTATTTT.

This chain uses TRBV29-1 with TRBJ2-5, with 12 bases fitting TRBD2. CDR1 and CDR2 from the germline V gene are SQVTM and ANQGSEA. With V trimmed by 3 bases and J by 4 bases, 15 bases remained unmatched. The CDR3 runs to 18 residues. CDR3 in DNA: TGCAGCGTTGATCGACGGCTAGCGGGAGGGCCTTTTGGAGAGACCCAGTACTTC. Translation gives CSVDRRLAGGPFGETQYF. The variable domain in full, completed from reference TRBV29-1 and TRBJ2-5, reads SAVISQKPSRDICQRGTSLTIQCQVDSQVTMMFWYRQQPGQSLTLIATANQGSEATYESGFVIDKFPISRPNLTFSTLTVSNMSPEDSSIYLCSVDRRLAGGPFGETQYFGPGTRLLVL.

The DNA for the CDR3 is TGTGCCAGCAGGCGCTCAATCCTTCACAATGAGCAGTTCTTC. It encodes CASRRSILHNEQFF. V usage is TRBV3-1 (or the pseudogene TRBV3-2) and J usage is TRBJ2-1, with D uncertain. V shed 6 bases and J shed 5 bases, with 14 bases lying between them. This CDR3 has 14 residues. Germline loops: CDR1 LGHDT, CDR2 YNNKEL (reference sequence).

The chain couples TRBV9 to TRBJ2-1; 7 bases line up with TRBD2. V dropped 4 bases and J dropped 2; count of bases not matched to a gene: 6. Germline assignment: CDR1 SGDLS and CDR2 YYNGEE. There are 15 residues in the CDR3. CDR3: CASSPRDYTYNEQFF. CDR3 coding DNA: TGTGCCAGCAGCCCGAGGGACTATACCTACAATGAGCAGTTCTTC.

This chain connects TRBV30 to TRBJ1-6; D not resolved. The CDR3 sequence is 11 residues long. V was clipped by 3 bases and J by 9 bases, with 6 bases between them. CDR1 GTSNPN and CDR2 SVGIG come from the germline V gene (reference sequence). This chain's CDR3 is CAWRTGSPLHF. CDR3 nucleotide sequence: TGTGCCTGGAGAACCGGTTCACCCCTCCACTTT.

The chain carries TRBV7-8 and TRBJ2-1; possible D gene TRBD2, 5 bases. CDR1 and CDR2 from the germline V gene are SGHVS and FQNEAQ. Trimming shortened V by 1 base and J by 4 bases, and 11 bases separated the two germline ends. This CDR3 comprises 15 residues. The CDR3 spells CASSLVDSQYNEQFF. In DNA, the CDR3 is TGTGCCAGCAGCTTAGTGGACTCCCAGTACAATGAGCAGTTCTTC.

This chain joins TRBV18 and TRBJ2-5; D is undetermined. This CDR3 has 12 amino acids. Between the trimmed V and J ends, which lost 4 bases and 5 bases, there was a span of 8 bases. Germline CDR1 and CDR2: KGHSH and LQKENI. CDR3 in amino acids: CASSLEQETQYF. The CDR3 nucleotides are TGTGCCAGCTCACTAGAACAGGAGACCCAGTACTTC.

The chain uses TRBV6-4 and TRBJ1-2; the D is unclear. Per germline, CDR1 MRHNA and CDR2 SNTAGT. The CDR3 consists of 15 residues. Trimming removed 0 bases at V and 2 bases at J, with 10 bases between. The CDR3 region has the DNA TGTGCCAGCAGTGACTCGACACGGAGCAACTATGGCTACACCTTC. This encodes CASSDSTRSNYGYTF.